These 22 T cell receptor beta chains were all obtained from the same sample, sequenced in a study of cytomegalovirus exposure and HLA in healthy donors. The PCR employed 60 Vbeta primers together with 13 Jbeta primers. Using immunoSEQ multiplex PCR, the repertoire was profiled, and TCRdb retains in-frame clones only, with some absent. The table records 150,000 to 200,000 clones, roughly 73% of them present only once. Sequencing was performed on PBMCs. These receptors were collected from a male donor in good health and CMV-seronegative.

The chain employs TRBV27 and TRBJ1-5, with 7 positions matching TRBD1. Germline lookup yields CDR1 MNHEY and CDR2 SMNVEV (reference sequence). With V trimmed by 3 bases and J by 4 bases, 3 bases remained unmatched. The CDR3 runs 14 residues. The chain's CDR3 is CASSFATGNQPQHF. CDR3 sequence (DNA): TGTGCCAGCAGTTTTGCGACAGGGAATCAGCCCCAGCATTTT.

The rearrangement joins TRBV18 to TRBJ2-7; D is unresolved. The CDR3 totals 13 residues. Germline CDR1 is KGHSH and CDR2 is LQKENI. V dropped 1 base and J dropped 6 bases, with 10 bases sitting between them. The CDR3 DNA reads as TGTGCCAGCTCACCACAAGTCTCGGGCGAGCAGTACTTC. This gives the protein CASSPQVSGEQYF.

V and J are TRBV6-5 and TRBJ2-7, with 10 bases that match TRBD1. Germline CDR1 and CDR2: MNHEY and SVGAGI. The CDR3 spans 15 residues. The junction had 6 bases not matched to a gene; V was cut back by 7 bases and J by 0 bases. The DNA of the CDR3 is TGTGCCAGCACCACAGGGACAGGGGTCTCCTACGAGCAGTACTTC. It is translated as CASTTGTGVSYEQYF.

This clone was observed a handful of times. The J gene is TRBJ2-3, the V gene TRBV18; 7 bases map to TRBD1. Germline values: CDR1 KGHSH, CDR2 LQKENI. The J segment lost 8 bases and the V segment lost 3 bases, leaving 8 bases of the junction unmatched. The CDR3 runs 14 residues. DNA of the CDR3: TGTGCCAGCTCACCTTCATTCCGGGACAGTACGCAGTATTTT. It encodes CASSPSFRDSTQYF.

V is TRBV4-1 and J is TRBJ2-6; D not resolved. Looked up from germline, CDR1 is MGHRA and CDR2 is YSYEKL. The CDR3 spans 17 residues. The V end lost 4 bases, the J end lost 0 bases, and 13 bases lay between the germline ends. CDR3 DNA: TGCGCCAGCAGCCTAGAATTCGTCAGCTCTGGGGCCAACGTCCTGACTTTC. It is translated as CASSLEFVSSGANVLTF.

This clone was counted between two and nine times. The rearrangement joins TRBV27 to TRBJ1-1, with D maybe TRBD1 (6 bases). The CDR3 runs 14 residues. Between the trimmed V and J ends, which lost 3 bases and 3 bases, there was a span of 11 bases. The V gene's germline CDR1 is MNHEY and CDR2 SMNVEV (reference sequence). Here the CDR3 reads CASSLGARYTEAFF. The CDR3, as DNA: TGTGCCAGCAGTTTGGGGGCGCGGTACACTGAAGCTTTCTTT.

The chain's CDR3 is CASQTGGPTDTQYF. The CDR3 nucleotides read TGTGCCAGCCAAACGGGGGGGCCCACAGATACGCAGTATTTT. The chain combines TRBV7-3 with TRBJ2-3; 8 nucleotides align to TRBD2. Germline CDR1 reads SGHTA; CDR2 reads FQGTGA. The CDR3 is 14 residues long. V dropped 8 bases and J dropped 2; count of bases not matched to a gene: 6.

This clone was found once. The chain uses TRBV4-1 and TRBJ1-2, with a weak D call TRBD1 (5 bases). Germline lookup yields CDR1 MGHRA and CDR2 YSYEKL. The CDR3 runs to 14 residues. V lost 4 bases and J lost 8, with 17 bases in between. The CDR3 loop is CASSPWGDPYGYTF. CDR3 nucleotides: TGCGCCAGCAGCCCGTGGGGGGACCCTTACGGCTACACCTTC.

The V gene is TRBV28, the J gene TRBJ1-5; 10 bases match TRBD1. Per the germline V gene, CDR1 is MDHEN and CDR2 is SYDVKM. J lost 5 bases, V lost 7 bases, and 5 bases had no gene match. This CDR3 is 14 amino acids long. The CDR3: CASKTGTGDQPQHF. CDR3 bases: TGTGCCAGCAAAACCGGGACAGGGGATCAGCCCCAGCATTTT.

Note on this clone: An end of the junction differs from the germline gene, which may be a read error. The J gene is TRBJ2-7, the V gene TRBV7-9; possibly TRBD1 for D (5 bases). This CDR3 spans 14 amino acids. The germline gives CDR1 SEHNR, CDR2 FQNEAQ (reference sequence). The CDR3 region has the DNA TGTTCCAGCAGCTTTCCAGGGCCCTCCTACGAGCAGTACTTC. Its translation: CSSSFPGPSYEQYF. The variable domain in full, completed from reference TRBV7-9 and TRBJ2-7, reads DTGVSQNPRHKITKRGQNVTFRCDPISEHNRLYWYRQTLGQGPEFLTYFQNEAQLEKSRLLSDRFSAERPKGSFSTLEIQRTEQGDSAMYLCSSSFPGPSYEQYFGPGTRLTVT.

The chain has TRBV6-4 and TRBJ1-1; TRBD1 is a possible D gene (6 bases). Per germline, CDR1 MRHNA and CDR2 SNTAGT. V gave up 3 bases and J gave up 5 bases, with 13 bases separating them. CDR3 length equals 14 residues. The CDR3 DNA reads as TGTGCCAGCAGTGAGCAGGGGAGTGGAACTGAAGCTTTCTTT. It codes for CASSEQGSGTEAFF.

This CDR3 is CASSQDPGISDTQYF. The CDR3 DNA sequence: TGCGCCAGCAGCCAAGACCCGGGAATTTCGGATACGCAGTATTTT. The gene calls are TRBV4-1 and TRBJ2-3; D may be TRBD2 (5 bases). Trimming stripped 0 bases from V and 6 bases from J, with 13 bases between. The CDR3 contains 15 residues. From germline, CDR1 is MGHRA and CDR2 YSYEKL.

In this sample, this clone turned up many times. The chain combines TRBV7-8 with TRBJ1-1; tentative D call: TRBD1 (5 bases). Germline lookup yields CDR1 SGHVS and CDR2 FQNEAQ. Trimming removed 2 bases at V and 6 bases at J, with 19 bases between. The CDR3 covers 16 residues. CDR3 coding DNA: TGTGCCAGCAGCTTAAACGGCCAAGACAGCGGGGCTGAAGCTTTCTTT. It encodes CASSLNGQDSGAEAFF.

This clone was observed a handful of times. The chain uses TRBV18 and TRBJ1-5; no clear D. The germline V gene has CDR1 KGHSH and CDR2 LQKENI. The CDR3 sequence is 14 residues long. The V end was cut by 3 bases, the J end by 6 bases, with 12 bases between. CDR3 in amino acids: CASSPAEGSQPQHF. The CDR3 DNA sequence: TGTGCCAGCTCACCGGCGGAGGGAAGTCAGCCCCAGCATTTT.

This clone has just one count. The rearrangement uses TRBV23-1 and TRBJ2-7, with 7 bases fitting TRBD1. TRBV23-1 is an open reading frame whose function is uncertain. The CDR3 covers 15 residues. V lost 6 bases and J lost 0; bases outside the gene matches: 8. The CDR3 loop reads CASSLPTGSSYEQYF. The DNA of the CDR3 is TGCGCCAGCAGCCTTCCGACAGGGAGCTCCTACGAGCAGTACTTC.

The rearrangement uses TRBV5-1 and TRBJ2-3, with 9 bases matching TRBD2. J was trimmed by 0 bases and V by 0 bases; bases with no gene match: 2. This CDR3 spans 16 amino acids. Germline V gene lookup returns CDR1 SGHRS and CDR2 YFSETQ. CDR3 bases: TGCGCCAGCAGCTTGGAACTAGCGGGTAGCACAGATACGCAGTATTTT. Encoded protein: CASSLELAGSTDTQYF.

The chain employs TRBV2 and TRBJ1-2; 12 bases are a match to TRBD1. Germline V gene lookup returns CDR1 SNHLY and CDR2 FYNNEI. J lost 7 bases, V lost 6 bases, and 6 bases had no gene match. The CDR3 runs 14 residues. For the CDR3, the DNA is TGTGCCAGCAGACGGGGACAGGGGGCAGGTGGCTACACCTTC. It codes for CASRRGQGAGGYTF.

The chain combines TRBV30 with TRBJ2-3; tentatively, D is TRBD1 (5 bases). Trimming cost V 5 bases and J 4 bases, with 10 bases left between them. There are 12 residues in the CDR3. Germline values: CDR1 GTSNPN, CDR2 SVGIG (reference sequence). CDR3 in amino acids: CAWSPGPDTQYF. Written as DNA, the CDR3 is TGTGCCTGGTCACCAGGGCCAGATACGCAGTATTTT.

The chain recombines TRBV15 with TRBJ2-1; weak D call: TRBD2 (7 bases). V shed 7 bases and J shed 4 bases, with 17 bases lying between them. This CDR3 is built from 15 residues. Germline V gene sequence: CDR1 LNHNV, CDR2 YYDKDF (reference sequence). The CDR3 region is CATKDGLGGYNEQFF. The CDR3 DNA follows: TGTGCCACCAAGGACGGACTAGGGGGATACAATGAGCAGTTCTTC. The full variable domain, with the rest looked up from reference TRBV15 and TRBJ2-1, is DAMVIQNPRYQVTQFGKPVTLSCSQTLNHNVMYWYQQKSSQAPKLLFHYYDKDFNNEADTPDNFQSRRPNTSFCFLDIRSPGLGDTAMYLCATKDGLGGYNEQFFGPGTRLTVL.

In regard to this clone: It is unclear where the CDR3 begins or ends on the DNA, so no DNA is shown, and the CDR3 is as TCRdb lists it. The V and J genes are TRBV5-6 and TRBJ1-6. The germline V gene has CDR1 SGHDT and CDR2 YYEEEE. The CDR3 is 16 residues long, counting both termini. The CDR3 region is CASSFLWDSGYSPLHF.

The chain combines TRBV6-6 with TRBJ2-3, with 8 nucleotides matching TRBD2. Trimming cost V 2 bases and J 3 bases; bases outside gene matches: 7. Per the germline V gene, CDR1 is MNHNY and CDR2 is SVGAGI (reference sequence). The CDR3 has 16 residues. CDR3 in DNA: TGTGCCAGCAGTTACCTCCCCAGCGGGAGAACAGATACGCAGTATTTT. Its protein product is CASSYLPSGRTDTQYF.

The chain recombines TRBV7-3 with TRBJ1-2; 8 positions agree with TRBD1. Germline CDR1 SGHTA, CDR2 FQGTGA. With V trimmed by 3 bases and J by 0 bases, 12 bases remained unmatched. CDR3 length: 18 amino acids. The CDR3 here is CASSFPGQVLLANYGYTF. The CDR3 coding sequence is TGTGCCAGCAGCTTCCCGGGACAGGTTCTGTTAGCTAACTATGGCTACACCTTC. The whole variable domain, remainder taken from reference TRBV7-3 and TRBJ1-2, is GAGVSQTPSNKVTEKGKYVELRCDPISGHTALYWYRQSLGQGPEFLIYFQGTGAADDSGLPNDRFFAVRPEGSVSTLKIQRTERGDSAVYLCASSFPGQVLLANYGYTFGSGTRLTVV.